The present TCR beta chain was sequenced within a study of T-cell memory formation after mild COVID-19 (dated by TCRdb to 2020 to 2023). At the level of the whole study: Most TCR sequence clusters were specific to one of the two donors. T-cell clones expanding and contracting after mild COVID-19 in a couple of donors were tracked by longitudinal TCRalpha and TCRbeta repertoire sequencing. The cohort comprised two young, previously healthy adult volunteers, one female and one male. Findings and caveats that apply to the study as a whole: Clones contracting from day 15 to 85 had balanced CD4/CD8 phenotypes, while a second wave expanding from day 15 to 37 was biased towards CD4+. Only a couple of mild cases were covered by the study, and larger cohorts that include severe cases with pre-infection samples were considered necessary. Contracting CD4+ clones were located mainly in the CM and EM memory subsets, whereas CD8+ clones were found to be enriched in EMRA. Some responding clones were detected in pre-infection memory, suggesting pre-existing cross-reactive memory T cells joined the SARS-CoV-2 response. SARS-CoV-2 specificity of the second-wave clones peaking on day 37 was not confirmed.

Trimming removed 0 bases from V and 5 bases from J, leaving 20 bases between the germline ends. The germline V gene sets CDR1 to KGHSH and CDR2 to LQKENI. From its cysteine to its phenylalanine, the CDR3 spans 18 amino acids. Solely the CDR3 DNA is kept, with 54 bases framed from the first base. Ficoll-Paque density gradient centrifugation was the method used to isolate PBMCs. This clonotype was picked up a small number of times. The clone's antigen remains unknown. Base qualities are not at hand, and no much larger clone is one base apart. This sample was sequenced with an Illumina NovaSeq 6000. Using 5'RACE with constant-segment primers, TCRalpha and TCRbeta cDNA libraries were constructed, with sample barcodes and unique molecular identifiers added in the process. Trizol reagent was used to extract RNA from every sample. Library amplification was performed in two PCR steps, and a second sample barcode and Illumina TruSeq adapters were introduced in the second step. Sequencing of the libraries was done on an Illumina NovaSeq, producing 2 x 150 bp paired-end reads. The original methods were these. Reads were demultiplexed and collapsed into UMI-guided consensus sequences with migec v1.2.7. Using mixcr v2.1.11, the UMI consensuses were aligned to TRA and TRB V and J templates and assembled into clonotypes. A clonotype was counted as expanded or contracted only when both edgeR and NoisET called the clonotype significant, with the noise models trained on biological replicates. For edgeR calls, a false discovery rate-adjusted p below 0.01 and a log2 fold-change threshold of 1 were applied. PCA with hierarchical clustering of max-normalized trajectories of the 1000 most abundant clonotypes was used as exploratory dynamics analysis. Separately sequenced CD4+ and CD8+ repertoires were used to assign the CD4 or CD8 phenotype of responding clones. TCRdb reworked the public reads: Q25 trimming with fastp, MiXCR clone assembly, productive beta chains retained. Rows with a matching CDR3 protein are joined into one entry that keeps the most common DNA and genes. TCRdb, rather than the study authors, made the V and J calls. The sample includes about 440,000 distinct CDR3 sequences, with 15% to 20% observed a single time. The ten largest clonotypes hold 7.5% to 10% of the sample.

Sequencing was done on a sample of PBMCs or a T cell subset sorted from them (not recorded which). This sequence was found in an adult woman who had mild COVID-19 (a few samples of this study predate the infection). The sample titles of this study are shuffled in the database, so cell type and time point are left out; the donor was told from shared clones. Rearrangement joined TRBV18 to TRBJ2-1; the D gene cannot be resolved beyond TRBD1 or TRBD2, each matching 5 bases. CDR3 reads: CASSPPGPGPPTDNEQFF. The DNA sequence follows: TGTGCCAGCTCACCACCCGGCCCGGGACCACCGACCGACAATGAGCAGTTCTTC.